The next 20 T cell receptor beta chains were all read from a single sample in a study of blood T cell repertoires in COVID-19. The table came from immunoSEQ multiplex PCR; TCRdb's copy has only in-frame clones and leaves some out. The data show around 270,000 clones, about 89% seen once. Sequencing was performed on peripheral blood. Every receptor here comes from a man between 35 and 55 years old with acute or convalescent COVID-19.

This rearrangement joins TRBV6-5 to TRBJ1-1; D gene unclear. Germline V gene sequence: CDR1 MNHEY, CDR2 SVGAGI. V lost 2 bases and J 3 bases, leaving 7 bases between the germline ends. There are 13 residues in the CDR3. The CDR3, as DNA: TGTGCCAGCAGTTACGGCGAGGACACTGAAGCTTTCTTT. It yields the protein CASSYGEDTEAFF.

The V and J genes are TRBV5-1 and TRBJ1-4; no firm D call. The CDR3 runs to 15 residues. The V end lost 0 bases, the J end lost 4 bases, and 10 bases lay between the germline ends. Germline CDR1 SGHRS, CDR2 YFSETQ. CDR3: CASSLASVVNEKLFF. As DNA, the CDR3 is TGCGCCAGCAGCTTGGCATCGGTCGTTAATGAAAAACTGTTTTTT.

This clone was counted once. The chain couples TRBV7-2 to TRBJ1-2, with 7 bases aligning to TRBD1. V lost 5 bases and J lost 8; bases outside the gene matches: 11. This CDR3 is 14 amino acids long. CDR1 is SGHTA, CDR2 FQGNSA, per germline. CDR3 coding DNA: TGTGCCAGCAGCCGCGACAGGGAACTAGGGGGCTACACCTTC. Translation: CASSRDRELGGYTF.

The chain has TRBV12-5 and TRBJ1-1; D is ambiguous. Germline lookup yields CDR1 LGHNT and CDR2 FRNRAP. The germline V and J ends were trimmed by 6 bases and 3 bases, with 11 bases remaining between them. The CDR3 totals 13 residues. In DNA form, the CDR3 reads TGTGCTAGTGGACCCAACAGAGACACTGAAGCTTTCTTT. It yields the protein CASGPNRDTEAFF.

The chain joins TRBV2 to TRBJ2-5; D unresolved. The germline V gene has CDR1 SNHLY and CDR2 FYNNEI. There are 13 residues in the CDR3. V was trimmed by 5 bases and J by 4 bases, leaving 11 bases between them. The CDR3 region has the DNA TGTGCCAGCAGTCTCCTGTGGGCAGAGACCCAGTACTTC. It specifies CASSLLWAETQYF. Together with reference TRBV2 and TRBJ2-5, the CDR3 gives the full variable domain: EPEVTQTPSHQVTQMGQEVILRCVPISNHLYFYWYRQILGQKVEFLVSFYNNEISEKSEIFDDQFSVERPDGSNFTLKIRSTKLEDSAMYFCASSLLWAETQYFGPGTRLLVL.

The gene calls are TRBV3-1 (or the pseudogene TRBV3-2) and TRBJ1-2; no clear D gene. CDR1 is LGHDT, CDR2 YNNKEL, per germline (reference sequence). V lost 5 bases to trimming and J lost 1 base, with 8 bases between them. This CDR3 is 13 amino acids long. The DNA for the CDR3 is TGTGCCAGCAGCGCCACTTATAACTATGGCTACACCTTC. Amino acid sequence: CASSATYNYGYTF.

CDR3 coding DNA: TGTGCCAGCAGAGAGTCGGGGAACACTGAAGCTTTCTTT. This translates into CASRESGNTEAFF. The chain joins TRBV3-1 (or the pseudogene TRBV3-2) to TRBJ1-1; D not resolved. Trimming took 6 bases from V and 1 from J, leaving 9 bases between them. This CDR3 spans 13 amino acids. Germline CDR1 reads LGHDT; CDR2 reads YNNKEL (reference sequence).

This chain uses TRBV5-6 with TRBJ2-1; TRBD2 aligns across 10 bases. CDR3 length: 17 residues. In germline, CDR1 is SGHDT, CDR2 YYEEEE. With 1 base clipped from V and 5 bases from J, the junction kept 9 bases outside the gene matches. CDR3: CASSLKLAGALNNEQFF. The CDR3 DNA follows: TGTGCCAGCAGCTTGAAGCTAGCGGGGGCATTAAACAATGAGCAGTTCTTC.

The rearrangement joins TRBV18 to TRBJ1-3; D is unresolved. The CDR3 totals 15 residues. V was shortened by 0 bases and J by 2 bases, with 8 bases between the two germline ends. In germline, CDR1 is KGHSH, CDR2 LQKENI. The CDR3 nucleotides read TGTGCCAGCTCACCACCGACCGGAGCTGGAAACACCATATATTTT. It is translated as CASSPPTGAGNTIYF.

In DNA, the CDR3 is TGTGCCAGCAGCTTCGGGACAGGGACAGATACGCAGTATTTT. The encoded protein is CASSFGTGTDTQYF. This sequence joins TRBV11-1 and TRBJ2-3, with TRBD1 matching 9 bases. This CDR3 comprises 14 residues. The V segment lost 3 bases and the J segment 3 bases; nucleotides outside the gene matches: 1. Germline lookup yields CDR1 SGHAT and CDR2 FQDESV (reference sequence). The full variable domain, in which reference TRBV11-1 and TRBJ2-3 provide the parts outside the CDR3, is EAEVAQSPRYKITEKSQAVAFWCDPISGHATLYWYRQILGQGPELLVQFQDESVVDDSQLPKDRFSAERLKGVDSTLKIQPAELGDSAMYLCASSFGTGTDTQYFGPGTRLTVL.

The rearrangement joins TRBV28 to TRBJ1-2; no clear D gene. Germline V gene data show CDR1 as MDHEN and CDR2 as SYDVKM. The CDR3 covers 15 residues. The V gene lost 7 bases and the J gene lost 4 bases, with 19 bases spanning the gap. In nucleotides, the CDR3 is TGTGCCAGCATAAACAGTGGGCCACTTATCTATGGCTACACCTTC. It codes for CASINSGPLIYGYTF.

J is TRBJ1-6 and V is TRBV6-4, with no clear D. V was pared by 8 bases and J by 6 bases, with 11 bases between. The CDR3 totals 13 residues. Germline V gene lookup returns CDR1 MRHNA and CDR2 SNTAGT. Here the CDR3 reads CASRELSNSPLHF. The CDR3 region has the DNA TGTGCCAGCCGGGAACTCTCTAATTCACCCCTCCACTTT.

CDR3 protein: CASSYRRDTTNYGYTF. CDR3 DNA: TGTGCCAGCAGTTACCGCCGGGACACCACTAACTATGGCTACACCTTC. The genes are TRBV28 and TRBJ1-2; D is possibly TRBD1 (6 bases). The length of the CDR3 is 16 residues. The ends were cut back, 4 bases at V and 0 bases at J, with 15 bases in the middle. Germline V gives CDR1 MDHEN, CDR2 SYDVKM.

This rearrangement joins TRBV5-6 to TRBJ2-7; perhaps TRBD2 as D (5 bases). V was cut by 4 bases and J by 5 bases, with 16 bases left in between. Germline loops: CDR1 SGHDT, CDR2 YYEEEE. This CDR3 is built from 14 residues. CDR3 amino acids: CASSLLTGWNEQYF. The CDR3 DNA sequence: TGTGCCAGCAGCCTACTCACGGGGTGGAACGAGCAGTACTTC.

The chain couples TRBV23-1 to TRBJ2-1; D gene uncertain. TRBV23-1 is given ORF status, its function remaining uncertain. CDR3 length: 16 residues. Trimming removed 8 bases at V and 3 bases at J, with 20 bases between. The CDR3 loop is CASAREKLLSYNEQFF. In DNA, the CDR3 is TGCGCCAGCGCCCGAGAGAAGCTTCTGAGCTACAATGAGCAGTTCTTC.

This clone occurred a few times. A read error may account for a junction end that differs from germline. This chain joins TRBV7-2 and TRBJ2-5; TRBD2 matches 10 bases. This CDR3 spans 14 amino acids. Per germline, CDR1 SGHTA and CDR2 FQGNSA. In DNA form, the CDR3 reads TGTGCCAGCAGCCTAGCGGGGGCTCAAGAGACCCAGTACTTC. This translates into CASSLAGAQETQYF.

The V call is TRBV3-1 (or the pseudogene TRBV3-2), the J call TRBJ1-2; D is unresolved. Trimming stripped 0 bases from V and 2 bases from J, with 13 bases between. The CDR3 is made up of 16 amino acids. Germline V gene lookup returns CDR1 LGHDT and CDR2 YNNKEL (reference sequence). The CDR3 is CASSQEWAQTNYGYTF. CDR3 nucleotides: TGTGCCAGCAGCCAAGAGTGGGCACAGACGAACTATGGCTACACCTTC.

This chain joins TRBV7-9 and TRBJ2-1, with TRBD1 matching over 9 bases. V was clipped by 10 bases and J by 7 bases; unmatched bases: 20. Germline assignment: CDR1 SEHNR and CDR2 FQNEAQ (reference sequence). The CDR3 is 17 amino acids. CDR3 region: CATASPTGTGRRNEQFF. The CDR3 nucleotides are TGTGCCACAGCATCACCAACGGGGACAGGGAGGCGGAATGAGCAGTTCTTC.

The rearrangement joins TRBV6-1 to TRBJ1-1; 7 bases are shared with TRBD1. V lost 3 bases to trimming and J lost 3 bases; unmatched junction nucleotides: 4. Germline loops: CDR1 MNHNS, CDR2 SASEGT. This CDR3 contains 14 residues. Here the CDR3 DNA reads TGTGCCAGCAGTGAGACAGGGCTTTACACTGAAGCTTTCTTT. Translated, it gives CASSETGLYTEAFF.

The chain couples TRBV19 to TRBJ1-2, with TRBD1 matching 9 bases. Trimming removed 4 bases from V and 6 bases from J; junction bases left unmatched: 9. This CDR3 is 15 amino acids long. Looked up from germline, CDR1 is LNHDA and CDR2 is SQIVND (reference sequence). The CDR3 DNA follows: TGTGCCAGTAGTACAAGAGGGACAGGGAGCCATGGCTACACCTTC. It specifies CASSTRGTGSHGYTF.